This entry concerns a single T cell receptor (beta chain). The CDR3 has 17 residues. The V gene's germline CDR1 is MGHRA and CDR2 YSYEKL. Germline trimming cut 0 bases from V and 2 bases from J; bases unmatched to any gene: 6. This table comes from immunoSEQ multiplex PCR, and its TCRdb copy is limited to in-frame clones, with some not included. The sample lists 40,000 to 50,000 clones; 90% to 95% were seen once. The sample originates from a study of T cell changes during pregnancy in multiple sclerosis. V is TRBV4-1 and J is TRBJ1-4, with 7 nucleotides matching TRBD1. The TCR comes from a female donor with multiple sclerosis, enrolled in a pregnancy study. The sequences come from CD8+ T cells from peripheral blood mononuclear cells, collected in the third trimester of pregnancy. The CDR3 spells CASSQEDRVATNEKLFF. For the CDR3, the DNA is TGCGCCAGCAGCCAAGAAGACAGGGTTGCGACTAATGAAAAACTGTTTTTT.